A single sample gave rise to the 30 T cell receptor beta chains below, sequenced in a study of immune cell composition in non-small cell lung cancer. Only in-frame clones appear in the TCRdb table, and some are missing; sequencing was by immunoSEQ multiplex PCR. The table records approximately 9,800 clones, almost 70% of them present only once. The material sequenced was lung tumor tissue. The receptors stem from a human donor with non-small cell lung cancer.

This clone was seen only a few times. V gene TRBV7-9 combines with J gene TRBJ1-2, with no clear D. Trimming took 3 bases from V and 6 from J, leaving 11 bases between them. The length of the CDR3 is 13 residues. Germline V gene sequence: CDR1 SEHNR, CDR2 FQNEAQ (reference sequence). CDR3 DNA: TGTGCCAGCAGCTTTCATGGTTTGCATGGCTACACCTTC. This gives the protein CASSFHGLHGYTF.

The chain carries TRBV20-1 and TRBJ2-1, with a tentative D call TRBD2 (5 bases). Deletions cut 7 bases from V and 6 bases from J, with 10 bases between. The CDR3 covers 11 residues. Germline CDR1 DFQATT, CDR2 SNEGSKA (reference sequence). The CDR3 DNA reads TGCAGTGGAGAGAGGGTCAATGAGCAGTTCTTC. It yields the protein CSGERVNEQFF.

The chain has TRBV6-1 and TRBJ1-2; 9 nucleotides agree with TRBD1. CDR1 is MNHNS and CDR2 is SASEGT in the germline V gene. The CDR3 sequence is 14 residues long. Trimming took 1 base from V and 8 from J; bases not matched to a gene: 5. The CDR3 DNA sequence: TGTGCCAGCAGTGAAGTAGGGACAGGGAGAGGCTACACCTTC. Its translation is CASSEVGTGRGYTF.

The V call is TRBV5-7, the J call TRBJ2-3; 9 bases agree with TRBD2. TRBV5-7 is labeled an ORF, and its function is uncertain. This CDR3 spans 15 amino acids. The V gene end was trimmed by 3 bases and the J gene end by 3 bases; junction bases not matched to a gene: 5. In DNA, the CDR3 is TGTGCCAGCAGCTCAAGCGGGGGGTGTACAGATACGCAGTATTTT. It is translated as CASSSSGGCTDTQYF.

The chain combines TRBV7-3 with TRBJ2-6, with D possibly matching TRBD1 (6 bases). The germline CDR1 and CDR2 sequences are SGHTA and FQGTGA. This CDR3 is built from 18 residues. The V and J ends lost 1 base and 0 bases respectively, with 13 bases between them. CDR3 sequence (DNA): TGTGCCAGCAGCTTAAGTACAGGGATGCACTCTGGGGCCAACGTCCTGACTTTC. This translates into CASSLSTGMHSGANVLTF. Together with reference TRBV7-3 and TRBJ2-6, the CDR3 gives the full variable domain: GAGVSQTPSNKVTEKGKYVELRCDPISGHTALYWYRQSLGQGPEFLIYFQGTGAADDSGLPNDRFFAVRPEGSVSTLKIQRTERGDSAVYLCASSLSTGMHSGANVLTFGAGSRLTVL.

Only a few counts were recorded for this clone. Other nucleotide sequences in the sample specify the same CDR3. The chain recombines TRBV29-1 with TRBJ1-1; TRBD1 aligns across 7 bases. CDR3 length equals 13 residues. Germline V lookup: CDR1 SQVTM, CDR2 ANQGSEA. The V and J ends lost 3 bases and 1 base, in that order; junction bases with no gene match: 2. This CDR3 is CSVDRQGNTEAFF. The CDR3 DNA sequence: TGCAGCGTTGACCGACAGGGGAACACTGAAGCTTTCTTT.

CDR3 sequence: CASSYVRANTEAFF. The CDR3 bases are TGTGCCAGCAGTTACGTCAGGGCGAACACTGAAGCTTTCTTT. This chain connects TRBV6-6 to TRBJ1-1; tentative D call: TRBD1 (5 bases). The CDR3 covers 14 residues. V gave up 2 bases and J gave up 1 base, with 8 bases separating them. Germline CDR1 is MNHNY and CDR2 is SVGAGI (reference sequence).

This clone was seen more than once but under ten times. The chain has TRBV7-9 and TRBJ2-2, with 8 bases fitting TRBD1. Germline-derived CDR1 and CDR2 are SEHNR and FQNEAQ (reference sequence). V was clipped by 1 base and J by 4 bases; unmatched bases: 5. The CDR3 length is 16 residues. CDR3 coding DNA: TGTGCCAGCAGCTTAGGGACAGGGTTCTTCACCGGGGAGCTGTTTTTT. Translating it yields CASSLGTGFFTGELFF.

This clone has just a few counts. J is TRBJ1-1 and V is TRBV5-6; 7 nucleotides line up with TRBD1. Germline trimming cut 1 base from V and 8 bases from J; bases unmatched to any gene: 8. This CDR3 spans 14 amino acids. Germline assignment: CDR1 SGHDT and CDR2 YYEEEE. CDR3 in amino acids: CASSLSGQLLEAFF. The CDR3 bases are TGTGCCAGCAGCTTGTCGGGACAGCTTCTGGAAGCTTTCTTT.

The chain is built from TRBV11-3 and TRBJ2-7; D remains ambiguous. The CDR3 runs to 14 residues. The V gene's germline CDR1 is SGHNT and CDR2 YENEEA. Trimming removed 3 bases from V and 8 bases from J, with 17 bases in between. In DNA form, the CDR3 reads TGTGCCAGCAGCTTTCTTAGAGCCCCTGATAAGCAGTACTTC. Its protein product is CASSFLRAPDKQYF.

This chain uses TRBV6-5 with TRBJ2-7, with TRBD1 as a possible D gene (6 bases). The CDR3 runs 15 residues. The V end was cut by 6 bases, the J end by 2 bases, with 17 bases between. Per the germline V gene, CDR1 is MNHEY and CDR2 is SVGAGI. Written as DNA, the CDR3 is TGTGCCAGCAGATACGTACCGGACAGCACCTACGAGCAGTACTTC. Translating it yields CASRYVPDSTYEQYF.

The CDR3 nucleotides read TGTGCCAGCCTACGACAGGGCACCTACGAGCAGTACTTC. Protein sequence: CASLRQGTYEQYF. V is TRBV2 and J is TRBJ2-7; TRBD1 aligns across 7 bases. Germline CDR1 is SNHLY and CDR2 is FYNNEI. The V and J ends lost 8 bases and 2 bases, in that order; junction bases with no gene match: 6. The CDR3 is made up of 13 amino acids.

The chain has TRBV2 and TRBJ2-5; 8 bases line up with TRBD2. The CDR3 totals 18 residues. Trimming at V came to 2 bases and at J to 2 bases, leaving 13 bases not matched to a gene. CDR1 and CDR2 (germline): SNHLY, FYNNEI. CDR3 sequence reads: CASSESPAGSGDQETQYF. CDR3 in DNA: TGTGCCAGCAGTGAATCCCCTGCGGGTAGCGGGGATCAAGAGACCCAGTACTTC.

The rearrangement links TRBV7-2 to TRBJ1-1, with D possibly being TRBD1 (5 bases). Germline V gene lookup returns CDR1 SGHTA and CDR2 FQGNSA. The CDR3 has 15 residues. V lost 5 bases to trimming and J lost 3 bases, with 16 bases between them. This CDR3 is CASSRLMMGDTEAFF. CDR3 coding DNA: TGTGCCAGCAGCCGTCTTATGATGGGGGACACTGAAGCTTTCTTT.

This clone has just one count. The J gene is TRBJ2-7, the V gene TRBV6-5, with D perhaps TRBD1 (5 bases). Germline V lookup: CDR1 MNHEY, CDR2 SVGAGI. The V end was cut by 4 bases, the J end by 1 base, with 8 bases between. CDR3 length: 13 amino acids. CDR3 DNA: TGTGCCAGCAGTTGGCAGGGATCCTACGAGCAGTACTTC. Translated: CASSWQGSYEQYF.

V gene TRBV11-3 combines with J gene TRBJ1-5, with D hard to call. The CDR3 consists of 13 residues. Per germline, CDR1 SGHNT and CDR2 YENEEA. V was cut by 8 bases and J by 0 bases, with 8 bases left in between. CDR3 sequence: CASSADSNQPQHF. The CDR3 coding sequence is TGTGCCAGCTCGGCGGATAGCAATCAGCCCCAGCATTTT.

The chain combines TRBV9 with TRBJ2-1; TRBD2 matches at 13 bases. The germline V gene has CDR1 SGDLS and CDR2 YYNGEE. There are 15 residues in the CDR3. V lost 0 bases and J lost 9; bases outside the gene matches: 3. The CDR3 loop is CASSVELAGGPEQFF. In DNA form, the CDR3 reads TGTGCCAGCAGCGTAGAACTAGCGGGGGGGCCTGAGCAGTTCTTC.

This clone was found a few times. V is TRBV9 and J is TRBJ2-3; the D is unclear. Germline assignment: CDR1 SGDLS and CDR2 YYNGEE. The CDR3 runs 13 residues. Trimming cost V 2 bases and J 1 base, with 5 bases left between them. CDR3 bases: TGTGCCAGCAGCGTCCAGGGCACAGATACGCAGTATTTT. Amino acids: CASSVQGTDTQYF.

The gene calls are TRBV9 and TRBJ2-2; 10 bases are a match to TRBD1. The CDR3 is 18 amino acids. The V gene's germline CDR1 is SGDLS and CDR2 YYNGEE. The V and J ends lost 4 bases and 1 base, in that order; junction bases with no gene match: 10. Here the CDR3 DNA reads TGTGCCAGCAGCCTTCAGACAGGGGGCGCGAGGAACACCGGGGAGCTGTTTTTT. This gives the protein CASSLQTGGARNTGELFF.

This chain uses TRBV5-1 with TRBJ1-4, with D hard to call. The V end was cut by 4 bases, the J end by 5 bases, with 15 bases between. CDR1 and CDR2 (germline): SGHRS, YFSETQ. This CDR3 comprises 15 residues. The CDR3 here is CASSPREGINEKLFF. The CDR3 bases are TGCGCCAGCAGCCCTCGTGAAGGGATAAATGAAAAACTGTTTTTT.

The chain is built from TRBV10-1 and TRBJ2-1, with 12 bases lining up with TRBD2. Trimming at V came to 4 bases and at J to 7 bases, leaving 8 bases not matched to a gene. CDR1 WNHNN and CDR2 SYGVQD come from the germline V gene (reference sequence). This CDR3 is 16 amino acids long. In DNA form, the CDR3 reads TGCGCCAGCAGTGGGAATCGACTAGCGGGAGCGAATGAGCAGTTCTTC. It codes for CASSGNRLAGANEQFF.

CDR3 loop: CAISGQGSLNSPLHF. In DNA, the CDR3 is TGTGCCATCAGTGGACAGGGGTCACTTAATTCACCCCTCCACTTT. The gene calls are TRBV10-3 and TRBJ1-6, with TRBD1 matching 8 bases. Trimming at V came to 4 bases and at J to 6 bases, leaving 5 bases not matched to a gene. CDR3 length: 15 residues. From germline, CDR1 is ENHRY and CDR2 SYGVKD.

The gene calls are TRBV18 and TRBJ1-6; D is unclear. CDR1 and CDR2 from the germline V gene are KGHSH and LQKENI. The length of the CDR3 is 16 residues. Trimming left V 8 bases short and J 6 bases short, with 20 bases between. CDR3 in DNA: TGTGCCAGCAACTTTCCGGGAGCCGCGGGTAATTCACCCCTCCACTTT. As protein: CASNFPGAAGNSPLHF.

This clone occurred a few times. The chain joins TRBV6-6 to TRBJ1-2; maybe TRBD1 (6 bases). Germline V gene data show CDR1 as MNHNY and CDR2 as SVGAGI (reference sequence). The length of the CDR3 is 13 residues. Trimming cost V 6 bases and J 4 bases, with 12 bases left between them. In nucleotides, the CDR3 is TGTGCCAGCAGCCCCGGACAGTTCTATGGCTACACCTTC. The encoded protein is CASSPGQFYGYTF.

The rearrangement links TRBV7-9 to TRBJ2-3; D is unclear. V was cut by 3 bases and J by 13 bases, with 11 bases left in between. Germline assignment: CDR1 SEHNR and CDR2 FQNEAQ (reference sequence). CDR3 size: 11 residues. As DNA, the CDR3 is TGTGCCAGCAGCTTGTTGCGTGGGAAGTATTTT. It specifies CASSLLRGKYF.

This sequence joins TRBV6-5 and TRBJ1-2; a weak D match, TRBD1 (6 bases). Germline values: CDR1 MNHEY, CDR2 SVGAGI. The V end lost 0 bases, the J end lost 5 bases, and 16 bases lay between the germline ends. This CDR3 has 16 residues. The CDR3 nucleotides are TGTGCCAGCAGTTACTCCCGGGCAGGGGAGAATTATGGCTACACCTTC. Translated, it gives CASSYSRAGENYGYTF.

The chain employs TRBV27 and TRBJ1-3, with TRBD1 as a possible D gene (5 bases). V lost 5 bases, J lost 0 bases, and 17 bases lay in between. The CDR3 has 17 residues. Germline CDR1 is MNHEY and CDR2 is SMNVEV (reference sequence). DNA for the CDR3: TGTGCCAGCAGTCCCCGCCTGGGGCAACTCTCTGGAAACACCATATATTTT. Its protein product is CASSPRLGQLSGNTIYF.

The rearrangement uses TRBV5-1 and TRBJ1-1; D gene ambiguous. The CDR3 contains 15 residues. The germline V gene encodes CDR1 SGHRS and CDR2 YFSETQ. The V and J ends lost 0 bases and 4 bases respectively, with 13 bases between them. The CDR3 reads CASSLDVGLGTEAFF. CDR3 nucleotide sequence: TGCGCCAGCAGCTTGGATGTGGGCTTGGGCACTGAAGCTTTCTTT.

V and J are TRBV9 and TRBJ1-5, with D perhaps matching TRBD1 (6 bases). Per the germline V gene, CDR1 is SGDLS and CDR2 is YYNGEE. Trimming removed 4 bases at V and 2 bases at J, with 13 bases between. The CDR3 has 15 amino acids. The CDR3 region is CASSKGPGGNQPQHF. The CDR3 DNA follows: TGTGCCAGCAGCAAAGGCCCAGGGGGCAATCAGCCCCAGCATTTT.

The chain joins TRBV2 to TRBJ2-7; no reliable D call. Germline-derived CDR1 and CDR2 are SNHLY and FYNNEI. This CDR3 contains 12 residues. The V and J ends lost 7 bases and 3 bases respectively, with 10 bases between them. DNA of the CDR3: TGTGCCAGCAAGTACGTAGTCTACGAGCAGTACTTC. Its translation is CASKYVVYEQYF.